The clone carrying this TCR beta chain was found many times. What it binds is unknown. The CDR3 length is 15 residues. In germline, CDR1 is SGHRS, CDR2 YFSETQ. V lost 4 bases to trimming and J lost 4 bases, with 17 bases between them. Library construction for TCR beta used iRepertoire HTBI primers and Arm-PCR of CDR3 regions. Via MiXCR, TCRdb re-called the multiplex PCR reads, giving one row per CDR3 protein. The sample lists around 480,000 distinct CDR3 sequences; around 15% were seen once. Time point: newly diagnosed GD, antithyroid drugs for less than 3 months. The authors made the TCR library using RNA they extracted from PBMCs. Peripheral blood, at nine milliliters, went into EDTA tubes. This specimen belongs to a study of regulatory T cells in long-lasting Graves disease. Regarding the study as a whole: Patients with persistent Graves' had lower TCR diversity than newly diagnosed patients.

These sequences were also reported in another study, on T cells in Graves' hyperthyroidism and ophthalmopathy.

This clonotype was obtained from a man aged 35 to 55 with Graves disease. This chain uses TRBV5-1 with TRBJ1-1, with TRBD1 as a possible D gene (6 bases). The sample was peripheral blood mononuclear cells (PBMCs), taken at new diagnosis, from a patient treated with antithyroid drugs. CDR3 sequence: CASSLKQGGFTEAFF. CDR3 nucleotides: TGCGCCAGCAGCCTTAAACAGGGCGGGTTCACTGAAGCTTTCTTT.